This is a list of T cell receptor beta chains from one sample in a study of T cells in localized non-small cell lung cancer. TCRdb's copy holds only in-frame clones and misses some; the assay was immunoSEQ multiplex PCR. The data show roughly 10,000 clones, with roughly 29% seen just once and about 5.6% held by the top ten. Sequencing used lung tumor tissue, obtained before any cancer treatment. The receptors come from a man between 40 and 70 years old with stage I lung adenocarcinoma. CDR3s include the opening cysteine and the closing phenylalanine or tryptophan. The order of the fields is D gene, V gene, clone size, J gene, CDR3 DNA, CDR3 protein. The D gene is left open where the match is weak. Size values are once, few and many counts, or a class for expanded clones, and some rows have none.

>TRBD1|TRBV11-3|medium-sized|TRBJ1-1
TGTGCCAGCAGCCCAAGGACAGGTGGACACACTGAAGCTTTCTTT
CASSPRTGGHTEAFF
>-|TRBV12-5|-|TRBJ2-7
TGTGCTAGTGAGGAAGGGGGATCCTACGAGCAGTACTTC
CASEEGGSYEQYF
>TRBD1|TRBV30|-|TRBJ1-5
TGTGCCTGGAGTCCGCGGACAGGGGTTAGCAATCAGCCCCAGCATTTT
CAWSPRTGVSNQPQHF
>-|TRBV11-3|-|TRBJ1-2
TGTGCCAGCAGCCCCTTAGGCCAGGGGCGGTTCTATGGCTACACCTTC
CASSPLGQGRFYGYTF
>TRBD1|TRBV9|medium-sized|TRBJ1-1
TGTGCCAGCAGCCCAGACAGGGCCACTGAAGCTTTCTTT
CASSPDRATEAFF
>-|TRBV19|-|TRBJ2-1
TGTGCCAGCAGGACCGGGTACAATGAGCAGTTCTTC
CASRTGYNEQFF
>-|TRBV9|medium-sized|TRBJ2-5
TGTGCCAGCAGGAGCCGGGTCCCAATGGAGACCCAGTACTTC
CASRSRVPMETQYF
>-|TRBV14|-|TRBJ2-3
TGTGCCAGCAGCCAAACGGGGGCCAGTGATACGCAGTATTTT
CASSQTGASDTQYF
>TRBD1|TRBV19|-|TRBJ2-3
TGTGCCAGTAGTTCTGAGGGCAGGGGGCTAGGGAACACAGATACGCAGTATTTT
CASSSEGRGLGNTDTQYF
>-|TRBV16|-|TRBJ1-2
TGTGCCAGCAGCCACGACAAAAACTATGGCTACACCTTC
CASSHDKNYGYTF
>-|TRBV11-3|few|TRBJ1-6
TGTGCCAGCAGCTTAGATCCGTCTACCTTTTCACCCCTCCACTTT
CASSLDPSTFSPLHF
>TRBD1|TRBV18|-|TRBJ1-1
TGTGCCAGCTCACCCGGGACAGTTTTCGTGAACACTGAAGCTTTCTTT
CASSPGTVFVNTEAFF
>-|TRBV19|-|TRBJ1-3
TGTGCCAGTAGTGCCGGACTGGTCTCTGGAAACACCATATATTTT
CASSAGLVSGNTIYF
>-|TRBV18|-|TRBJ2-1
TGTGCCAGCTCCCAACAGGGAAGCTCCTACAATGAGCAGTTCTTC
CASSQQGSSYNEQFF
>-|TRBV9|many|TRBJ2-3
TGTGCCAGCAGGGGCAGGACAGGCCCCCCGGGAGCGCAGTATTTT
CASRGRTGPPGAQYF
>-|TRBV9|-|TRBJ1-4
TGTGCCAGCAGCGCGTGGGTTGGGGAAAAACTGTTTTTT
CASSAWVGEKLFF
>-|TRBV11-3|-|TRBJ2-1
TGTGCCAGCAGCGTAAACAGGGTACGGGGGGAACCCTACAATGAGCAGTTCTTC
CASSVNRVRGEPYNEQFF
>-|TRBV19|-|TRBJ1-6
TGTGCCAGTAGTATTCAGAAACGGTCGAGCTCCTATAATTCACCCCTCCACTTT
CASSIQKRSSSYNSPLHF
>TRBD1|TRBV11-3|many|TRBJ1-5
TGTGCCAGCAGCCAAGGACAGGGCAGCAATCAGCCCCAGCATTTT
CASSQGQGSNQPQHF
>-|TRBV23-1|-|TRBJ1-2
TGCGCCAGCAGTCAGCCAGGGGAAGGTATAGAGGATAAGAACTATGGCTACACCTTC
CASSQPGEGIEDKNYGYTF
>TRBD1|TRBV29-1|-|TRBJ2-7
TGCAGCGTTGAAGGGTTCGCGACAGGGAAACCCTACGAGCAGTACTTC
CSVEGFATGKPYEQYF
>TRBD1|TRBV11-3|-|TRBJ2-7
TGTGCCAGCAGCTTGGGGACAGGGGGATCCTACGAGCAGTACTTC
CASSLGTGGSYEQYF
>-|TRBV5-1|-|TRBJ2-2
TGCGCCAGCAGCTTGGACACCCGGAACACCGGGGAGCTGTTTTTT
CASSLDTRNTGELFF
>-|TRBV11-3|few|TRBJ2-7
TGTGCCAGCAGCTTAATGGCGGTTAGCTCCTACGAGCAGTACTTC
CASSLMAVSSYEQYF
>TRBD1|TRBV7-2|few|TRBJ2-2
TGTGCCAGCAGATCGACAGGGGTCGGGGAGCTGTTTTTT
CASRSTGVGELFF
>-|TRBV6-8|-|TRBJ2-2
TGTGCCAGCAATTACCTGGGGACGAACACCGGGGAGCTGTTTTTT
CASNYLGTNTGELFF
>-|TRBV14|few|TRBJ1-1
TGTGCCAGCAGTTTGGGGGGATCAGCTTTCTTT
CASSLGGSAFF
>-|TRBV11-3|few|TRBJ2-1
TGTGCCAGCAGCCATCAGATCCCGAATAGTTACAATGAGCAGTTCTTC
CASSHQIPNSYNEQFF
>TRBD2|TRBV11-3|few|TRBJ2-4
TGTGCCAGCAGCCTTAGCGGGAACGCACTAGCCAAAAACATTCAGTACTTC
CASSLSGNALAKNIQYF
>TRBD2|TRBV11-3|few|TRBJ2-3
TGTGCCAGCAGCTTGGCCGGCGGGGGGCTGTTCACAGATACGCAGTATTTT
CASSLAGGGLFTDTQYF
>TRBD1|TRBV5-1|once|TRBJ1-6
TGCGCCAGCACCCAGGGACAGGGCTACAATTCACCCCTCCACTTT
CASTQGQGYNSPLHF
>-|TRBV18|-|TRBJ2-3
TGTGCCAGCTCGGGGGGTACAGATACGCAGTATTTT
CASSGGTDTQYF
>TRBD1|TRBV30|few|TRBJ2-1
TGTGCCTGGAGTCGGGGACAGGCCAATGAGCAGTTCTTC
CAWSRGQANEQFF
>-|TRBV11-3|medium-sized|TRBJ2-5
TGTGCCAGCGTTCGGGGCGTGGGTCAAGAGACCCAGTACTTC
CASVRGVGQETQYF
>-|TRBV6-8|few|TRBJ1-3
TGTGCCAGCAGTTACGGGGCAGGCTCTGGAAACACCATATATTTT
CASSYGAGSGNTIYF